This T cell receptor (beta chain) was recovered during a study of regulatory T cells in long-lasting Graves disease. CDR1 and CDR2 (germline): WSHSY, SAAADI. The CDR3 sequence is 13 residues long. V was pared by 4 bases and J by 9 bases, with 13 bases between. Researchers made TCR beta libraries by using iRepertoire HTBI primers and running Arm-PCR on CDR3 regions. TCRdb reanalysed the multiplex PCR reads using MiXCR and keeps one entry per CDR3 protein. The sample lists some 430,000 distinct CDR3 sequences, about 22% occurring once. As for time point: persistent/refractory GD, antithyroid drugs over 5 years with positive TRAb. TCR sequences were obtained from RNA taken from PBMCs. Patients were enrolled at an endocrinology department in Xi'an, China. This clonotype was seen only a few times.

The receptor was derived from a female donor with Graves disease. V and J are TRBV10-2 and TRBJ1-5, with a weak D call TRBD1 (5 bases). Specimen: peripheral blood mononuclear cells (PBMCs), collected when the disease was refractory, from a patient treated with antithyroid drugs. In DNA form, the CDR3 reads TGCGCCAGCAGTGGACAGAGGAATGGGCCCCAGCATTTT. Protein sequence: CASSGQRNGPQHF.